These 7 T cell receptor beta chains were sequenced from one sample in a study of blood T cell repertoires in COVID-19. The method was immunoSEQ multiplex PCR; TCRdb's version includes in-frame clones alone and lacks a portion of them. The sample shows over 100,000 clones, around 89% of them seen only once. What was sequenced was peripheral blood. These TCRs come from a man in his fifties or sixties with COVID-19, enrolled during active disease.

V usage is TRBV19 and J usage is TRBJ2-2, with TRBD1 matching 7 bases. CDR3 length equals 18 residues. Germline trimming cut 3 bases from V and 2 bases from J; bases unmatched to any gene: 12. Germline V CDR1 and CDR2: LNHDA, SQIVND (reference sequence). CDR3 coding DNA: TGTGCCAGTAGTATCCGAGGGACAGACGAAAACAACACCGGGGAGCTGTTTTTT. Encoded protein: CASSIRGTDENNTGELFF.

The chain combines TRBV2 with TRBJ2-1, with 12 bases fitting TRBD2. The germline V gene has CDR1 SNHLY and CDR2 FYNNEI. The CDR3 sequence is 15 residues long. The trim removed 7 bases at V and 6 bases at J, leaving 7 bases unmatched. For the CDR3, the DNA is TGTGCCAGCACCAGAACTAGCGGGGGGCCCAATGAGCAGTTCTTC. This gives the protein CASTRTSGGPNEQFF.

This rearrangement joins TRBV6-1 to TRBJ2-3; 8 positions match TRBD1. Germline assignment: CDR1 MNHNS and CDR2 SASEGT. This CDR3 has 14 residues. V was pared by 6 bases and J by 7 bases, with 9 bases of the junction left unmatched. CDR3 nucleotide sequence: TGTGCCAGCAGGCCAGGGGGCGCGGTAAATACGCAGTATTTT. Its protein is CASRPGGAVNTQYF.

Of note for this clone: Other nucleotide sequences in the sample specify the same CDR3. The chain has TRBV6-5 and TRBJ1-6, with TRBD1 as a possible D gene (5 bases). The CDR3 spans 12 residues. CDR1 is MNHEY, CDR2 SVGAGI, per germline. V was trimmed by 6 bases and J by 7 bases, leaving 7 bases between them. CDR3 sequence: CASRTGNSPLHF. The CDR3, as DNA: TGTGCCAGCAGAACAGGCAATTCACCCCTCCACTTT.

This chain uses TRBV18 with TRBJ1-1; 9 nucleotides line up with TRBD1. The CDR3 is 13 residues long. In germline, CDR1 is KGHSH, CDR2 LQKENI. V dropped 5 bases and J dropped 4; count of bases not matched to a gene: 2. Here the CDR3 DNA reads TGTGCCAGCTCAGAGGGACAGGGCACTGAAGCTTTCTTT. Amino acids: CASSEGQGTEAFF.

V and J are TRBV7-8 and TRBJ1-1, with D unclear. Trimming cost V 5 bases and J 0 bases, with 13 bases left between them. The CDR3 loop spans 15 amino acids. CDR1 SGHVS and CDR2 FQNEAQ come from the germline V gene. The CDR3 region is CASSPQPGMNTEAFF. In DNA form, the CDR3 reads TGTGCCAGCAGCCCCCAGCCGGGTATGAACACTGAAGCTTTCTTT.

This chain links TRBV3-1 (or the pseudogene TRBV3-2) with TRBJ2-2, with D possibly being TRBD2 (5 bases). V lost 4 bases, J lost 6 bases, and 15 bases lay in between. The CDR3 contains 15 residues. Germline V gives CDR1 LGHDT, CDR2 YNNKEL (reference sequence). The CDR3 nucleotides are TGTGCCAGCAGCCTACGGGGAAGAGGCCCCGGGGAGCTGTTTTTT. Amino acid sequence: CASSLRGRGPGELFF.